These 3 T cell receptor beta chains were all obtained from the same sample, sequenced in a study of T cells expressing NK-cell markers. TCRdb reprocessed the 5' RACE reads, keeping one entry per CDR3 protein, no DNA. In total, the table holds fewer than 400,000 distinct CDR3 sequences. The source material was blood T cells: a sorted CD56 or NKG2C T cell subset, CD4+ or CD8+ T cells, or bulk PBMC T cells (not recorded which). The receptors were sampled from a woman aged 45-65 years in good health.

The rearrangement uses TRBV6-5 and TRBJ2-7; TCRdb's D call, TRBD1, is unchecked because there is no DNA. The CDR3 runs to 16 residues. Germline V gene lookup returns CDR1 MNHEY and CDR2 SVGAGI. The CDR3: CASSRNPQGYPYEQYF.

The genes are TRBV5-1 and TRBJ2-1. The germline V gene has CDR1 SGHRS and CDR2 YFSETQ. The CDR3 is 13 residues long. The CDR3 sequence: CASRLGINNEQFF.

The V gene is TRBV29-1, the J gene TRBJ1-2. Germline V gene data show CDR1 as SQVTM and CDR2 as ANQGSEA. CDR3 length equals 13 residues. CDR3 region: CSAWEMAGFGYTF.